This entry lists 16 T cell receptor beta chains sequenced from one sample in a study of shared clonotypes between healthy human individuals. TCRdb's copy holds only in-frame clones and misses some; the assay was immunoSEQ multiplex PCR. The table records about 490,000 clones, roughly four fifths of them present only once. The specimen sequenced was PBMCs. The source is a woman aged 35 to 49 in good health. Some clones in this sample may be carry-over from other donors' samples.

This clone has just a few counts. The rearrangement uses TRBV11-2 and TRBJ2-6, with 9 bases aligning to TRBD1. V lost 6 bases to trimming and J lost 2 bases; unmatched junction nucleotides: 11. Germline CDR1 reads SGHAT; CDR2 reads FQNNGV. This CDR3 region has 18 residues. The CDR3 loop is CASSHRDRALTGANVLTF. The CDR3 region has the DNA TGTGCCAGCAGTCACCGGGACAGGGCCCTCACTGGGGCCAACGTCCTGACTTTC.

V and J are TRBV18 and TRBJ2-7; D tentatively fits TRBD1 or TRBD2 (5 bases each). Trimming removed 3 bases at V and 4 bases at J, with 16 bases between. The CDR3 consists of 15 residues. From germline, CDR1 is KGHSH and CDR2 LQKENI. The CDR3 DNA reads TGTGCCAGCTCACCTCTCCTAACCGGGACGTACGAGCAGTACTTC. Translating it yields CASSPLLTGTYEQYF.

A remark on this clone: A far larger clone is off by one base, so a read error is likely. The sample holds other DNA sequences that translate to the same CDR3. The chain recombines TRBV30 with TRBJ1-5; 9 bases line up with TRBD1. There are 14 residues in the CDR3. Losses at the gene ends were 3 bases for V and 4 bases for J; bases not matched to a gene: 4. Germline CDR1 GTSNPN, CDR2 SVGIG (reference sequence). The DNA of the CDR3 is TGTGCCTGGAGCACACAGGGGGCGAATCAGCCCCAGCATTTT. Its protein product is CAWSTQGANQPQHF.

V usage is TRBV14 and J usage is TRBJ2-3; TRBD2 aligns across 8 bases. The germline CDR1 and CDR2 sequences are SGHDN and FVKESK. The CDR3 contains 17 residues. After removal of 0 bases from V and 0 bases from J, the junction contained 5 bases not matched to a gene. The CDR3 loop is CASSQDRSSGSTDTQYF. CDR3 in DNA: TGTGCCAGCAGCCAAGATCGGTCTAGCGGGAGCACAGATACGCAGTATTTT.

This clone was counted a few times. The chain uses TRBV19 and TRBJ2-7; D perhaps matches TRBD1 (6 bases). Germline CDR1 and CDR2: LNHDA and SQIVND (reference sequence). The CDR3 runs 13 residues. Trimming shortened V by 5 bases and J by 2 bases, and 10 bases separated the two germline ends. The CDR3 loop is CASSPGQTYEQYF. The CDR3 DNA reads TGTGCCAGTAGTCCCGGACAGACCTACGAGCAGTACTTC.

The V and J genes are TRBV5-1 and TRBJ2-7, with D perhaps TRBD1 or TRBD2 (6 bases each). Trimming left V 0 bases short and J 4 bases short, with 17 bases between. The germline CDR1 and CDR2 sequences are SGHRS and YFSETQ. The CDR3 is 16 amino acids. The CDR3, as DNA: TGCGCCAGCAGCTTGGTAGGGGGGTCGAAGGTATACGAGCAGTACTTC. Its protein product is CASSLVGGSKVYEQYF.

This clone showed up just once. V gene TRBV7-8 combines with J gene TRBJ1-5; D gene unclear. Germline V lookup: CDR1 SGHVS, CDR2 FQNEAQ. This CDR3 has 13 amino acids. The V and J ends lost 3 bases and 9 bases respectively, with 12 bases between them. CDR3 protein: CASSLGNEGPQHF. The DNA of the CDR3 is TGTGCCAGCAGCTTGGGGAACGAGGGGCCCCAGCATTTT.

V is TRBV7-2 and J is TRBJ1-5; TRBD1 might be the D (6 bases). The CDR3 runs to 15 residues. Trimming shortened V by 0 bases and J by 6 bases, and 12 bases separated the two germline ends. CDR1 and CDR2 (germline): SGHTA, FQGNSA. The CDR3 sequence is CASSLAGGGVQPQHF. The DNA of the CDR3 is TGTGCCAGCAGCTTAGCGGGGGGCGGGGTTCAGCCCCAGCATTTT.

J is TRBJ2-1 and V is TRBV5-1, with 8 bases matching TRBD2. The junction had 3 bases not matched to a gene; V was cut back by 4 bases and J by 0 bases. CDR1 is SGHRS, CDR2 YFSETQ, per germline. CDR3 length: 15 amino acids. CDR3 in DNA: TGCGCCAGCAGCCAAACTAGCGGCTCCTACAATGAGCAGTTCTTC. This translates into CASSQTSGSYNEQFF.

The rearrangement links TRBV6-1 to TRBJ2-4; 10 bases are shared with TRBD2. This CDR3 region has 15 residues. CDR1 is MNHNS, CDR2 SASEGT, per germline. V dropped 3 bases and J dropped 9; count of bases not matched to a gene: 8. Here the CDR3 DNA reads TGTGCCAGCAGTGACCGTGGACTAGCGGAGTTCATTCAGTACTTC. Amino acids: CASSDRGLAEFIQYF.

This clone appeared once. The CDR3 sequence: CASSRGGSDAREQYF. The CDR3 nucleotides are TGTGCCAGTAGTAGGGGGGGATCGGACGCTCGCGAGCAGTACTTC. The rearrangement uses TRBV19 and TRBJ2-7; 7 nucleotides match TRBD2. J lost 6 bases, V lost 4 bases, and 12 bases had no gene match. This CDR3 has 15 residues. CDR1 is LNHDA, CDR2 SQIVND, per germline (reference sequence).

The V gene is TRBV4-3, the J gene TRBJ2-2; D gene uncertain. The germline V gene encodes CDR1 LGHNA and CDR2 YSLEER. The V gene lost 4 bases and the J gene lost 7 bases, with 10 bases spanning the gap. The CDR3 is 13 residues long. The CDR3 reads CASSPIVGGELFF. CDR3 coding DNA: TGCGCCAGCAGCCCGATAGTAGGCGGGGAGCTGTTTTTT.

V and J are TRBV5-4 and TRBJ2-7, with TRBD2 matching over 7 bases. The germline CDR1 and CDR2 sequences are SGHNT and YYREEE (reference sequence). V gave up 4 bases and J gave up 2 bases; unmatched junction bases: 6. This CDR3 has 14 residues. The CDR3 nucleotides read TGTGCCAGCAGCCCCCGCGGGACTACCTACGAGCAGTACTTC. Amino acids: CASSPRGTTYEQYF.

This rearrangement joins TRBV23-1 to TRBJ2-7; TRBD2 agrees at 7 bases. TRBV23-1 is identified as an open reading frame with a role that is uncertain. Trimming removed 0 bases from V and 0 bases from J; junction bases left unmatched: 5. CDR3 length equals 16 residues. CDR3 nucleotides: TGCGCCAGCAGTCAATCGATTCTAGCGGTCTCCTACGAGCAGTACTTC. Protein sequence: CASSQSILAVSYEQYF.

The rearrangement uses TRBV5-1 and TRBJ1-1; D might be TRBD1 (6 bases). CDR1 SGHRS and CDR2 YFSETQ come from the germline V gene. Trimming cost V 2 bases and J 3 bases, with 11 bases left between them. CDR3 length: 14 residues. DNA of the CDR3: TGCGCCAGCAGCTTTCAGGGGTGGCACACTGAAGCTTTCTTT. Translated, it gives CASSFQGWHTEAFF.

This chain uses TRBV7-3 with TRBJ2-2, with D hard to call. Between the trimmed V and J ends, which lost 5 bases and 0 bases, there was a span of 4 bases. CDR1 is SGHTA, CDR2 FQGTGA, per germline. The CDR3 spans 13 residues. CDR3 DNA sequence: TGTGCCAGCAGCCCTGCGAACACCGGGGAGCTGTTTTTT. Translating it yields CASSPANTGELFF.